These 32 T cell receptor beta chains share one sample of origin, sequenced in a study of Graves' ophthalmopathy and Graves' hyperthyroidism. Scientists amplified the TCR beta CDR3 regions from RNA transcripts. The workflow started with a first-round RT-PCR run with HTBI primers and then moved on to a second-round multiplex PCR. Via MiXCR, TCRdb re-called the multiplex PCR reads, giving one row per CDR3 protein. The profile shows some 520,000 distinct CDR3 sequences, roughly an eighth of them singletons. Specimen: blood. These receptors came from a woman aged 25 to 39 with Graves' ophthalmopathy.

This clonotype was found a few times. The gene calls are TRBV7-3 and TRBJ2-7; 8 positions agree with TRBD2. V shed 1 base, J shed 6 bases, and the junction held 8 bases outside the gene matches. The CDR3 covers 15 residues. Germline V gene sequence: CDR1 SGHTA, CDR2 FQGTGA. CDR3 in amino acids: CASSLSASGGGEQYF. In DNA form, the CDR3 reads TGTGCCAGCAGCTTAAGCGCCAGCGGGGGAGGCGAGCAGTACTTC.

The table lists this clonotype with many counts. The rearrangement uses TRBV27 and TRBJ2-7; 7 nucleotides align to TRBD1. There are 15 residues in the CDR3. J was trimmed by 2 bases and V by 6 bases; bases with no gene match: 10. Looked up from germline, CDR1 is MNHEY and CDR2 is SMNVEV (reference sequence). CDR3 in DNA: TGTGCCAGCAGAAGTCCGGGACAGTATGCCTACGAGCAGTACTTC. It is translated as CASRSPGQYAYEQYF.

This clonotype showed up many times. The rearrangement joins TRBV18 to TRBJ1-1, with D unclear. In germline, CDR1 is KGHSH, CDR2 LQKENI. Trimming cost V 1 base and J 0 bases, with 6 bases left between them. This CDR3 is built from 14 residues. The chain's CDR3 is CASSPQELNTEAFF. The CDR3, as DNA: TGTGCCAGCTCACCACAGGAATTGAACACTGAAGCTTTCTTT. The whole variable domain, filled in from reference TRBV18 and TRBJ1-1, reads NAGVMQNPRHLVRRRGQEARLRCSPMKGHSHVYWYRQLPEEGLKFMVYLQKENIIDESGMPKERFSAEFPKEGPSILRIQQVVRGDSAAYFCASSPQELNTEAFFGQGTRLTVV.

This clonotype was recorded many times. This chain joins TRBV20-1 and TRBJ2-7, with D maybe TRBD1 (5 bases). The CDR3 sequence is 12 residues long. Per the germline V gene, CDR1 is DFQATT and CDR2 is SNEGSKA (reference sequence). V shed 5 bases and J shed 3 bases, with 11 bases lying between them. CDR3 sequence (DNA): TGCAGTGCTGGGGCGGAGTACTACGAGCAGTACTTC. This sequence encodes CSAGAEYYEQYF.

This clonotype has a single count. A read error may be the cause here, since a much bigger clone is one base away. The chain uses TRBV7-2 and TRBJ2-6; D gene uncertain. Trimming removed 2 bases at V and 0 bases at J, with 8 bases between. CDR3 length: 16 amino acids. Germline loops: CDR1 SGHTA, CDR2 FQGNSA. The CDR3 DNA reads as TGTGCCAGCAGCTTATTGGTTAGCTCTGGGGCCAACGTCCTGACTTTC. It translates to CASSLLVSSGANVLTF.

The count of this clonotype is one. CDR3 sequence reads: CASSQRGAGTGELFF. The CDR3 DNA follows: TGCGCCAGCAGCCAAAGGGGCGCGGGCACCGGGGAGCTGTTTTTT. The chain uses TRBV4-1 and TRBJ2-2; D assignment may be TRBD1 or TRBD2 (5 bases each). The length of the CDR3 is 15 residues. Per the germline V gene, CDR1 is MGHRA and CDR2 is YSYEKL. V dropped 2 bases and J dropped 4 bases, with 11 bases sitting between them.

This clonotype was seen at least ten times. The chain has TRBV15 and TRBJ1-2; D perhaps matches TRBD1 (6 bases). Germline V gene sequence: CDR1 LNHNV, CDR2 YYDKDF (reference sequence). Deletions cut 5 bases from V and 3 bases from J, with 10 bases between. The length of the CDR3 is 13 residues. CDR3 in DNA: TGTGCCACCAGCTTGGACAGCTACTATGGCTACACCTTC. Translated: CATSLDSYYGYTF.

In this sample, this clonotype turned up many times. The CDR3 reads CATRGQAYEQYF. CDR3 DNA: TGTGCCACCCGGGGCCAAGCCTACGAGCAGTACTTC. The genes are TRBV2 and TRBJ2-7; D could derive from TRBD1 or TRBD2 (5 bases each). CDR1 and CDR2 from the germline V gene are SNHLY and FYNNEI. Trimming took off 10 bases at V and 2 bases at J, with 12 bases between the two ends. The CDR3 sequence is 12 residues long.

CDR3 region: CASSLDSTGTQYF. For the CDR3, the DNA is TGTGCCAGCAGCCTGGACAGCACGGGGACCCAGTACTTC. This chain connects TRBV7-9 to TRBJ2-5; the D gene is possibly TRBD1 (6 bases). The CDR3 totals 13 residues. Trimming pared 5 bases from V and 7 bases from J, leaving 14 bases between. Germline V CDR1 and CDR2: SEHNR, FQNEAQ (reference sequence).

This clonotype has more than one count but fewer than ten. The V call is TRBV3-1, the J call TRBJ2-5, with TRBD2 identical over 8 bases. Trimming removed 0 bases from V and 3 bases from J; junction bases left unmatched: 9. The CDR3 length is 17 residues. The germline V gene has CDR1 LGHDT and CDR2 YNNKEL (reference sequence). The DNA for the CDR3 is TGTGCCAGCAGCCAAGATGTTGCGGGAGGAGTGGAAGAGACCCAGTACTTC. Its translation is CASSQDVAGGVEETQYF.

This clonotype came up many times. This chain uses TRBV2 with TRBJ2-5; 15 nucleotides agree with TRBD2. V shed 9 bases, J shed 1 base, and the junction held 3 bases outside the gene matches. Germline values: CDR1 SNHLY, CDR2 FYNNEI. The CDR3 sequence is 15 residues long. CDR3 in amino acids: CARGLAGGIQETQYF. The CDR3 region has the DNA TGTGCCAGGGGACTAGCGGGAGGAATCCAAGAGACCCAGTACTTC.

The CDR3 DNA sequence: TGCAGCGTTACCAGGGGAATGGGCACCGGGGAGCTGTTTTTT. Translating it yields CSVTRGMGTGELFF. This chain uses TRBV29-1 with TRBJ2-2; TRBD1 might be the D (6 bases). Trimming cost V 5 bases and J 4 bases, with 14 bases left between them. The CDR3 extends over 14 amino acids. CDR1 and CDR2 (germline): SQVTM, ANQGSEA.

This clonotype came up once. This chain uses TRBV6-2 or TRBV6-3 with TRBJ2-7; the D gene could be TRBD1 or TRBD2 (5 bases each). The CDR3 spans 13 residues. Germline CDR1 MNHEY, CDR2 SVGEGT. The V end lost 5 bases, the J end lost 5 bases, and 13 bases lay between the germline ends. This CDR3 is CASSLGASHEQYF. For the CDR3, the DNA is TGTGCCAGCAGTCTTGGGGCTAGCCACGAGCAGTACTTC.

Note on this clonotype: Given the absence of the conserved phenylalanine or tryptophan at the CDR3 end, a read error is likely. This chain connects TRBV12-3 or TRBV12-4 to TRBJ1-2; D is unclear. V was trimmed by 1 base and J by 4 bases, leaving 7 bases between them. The CDR3 extends over 13 amino acids. CDR3 protein: CASSLDVTYGYTD. DNA for the CDR3: TGTGCCAGCAGTTTAGACGTTACCTATGGCTACACCGAC.

Ten or more counts support this clonotype. This chain uses TRBV28 with TRBJ1-2; D is ambiguous. Trimming cost V 6 bases and J 1 base, with 12 bases left between them. The V gene's germline CDR1 is MDHEN and CDR2 SYDVKM. The CDR3 contains 14 residues. CDR3 DNA: TGTGCCAGCAGCCGCCAAGACGGTAACTATGGCTACACCTTC. Translated: CASSRQDGNYGYTF.

There are many counts of this clonotype. The rearrangement links TRBV29-1 to TRBJ1-1, with D unresolved. V dropped 6 bases and J dropped 4 bases, with 15 bases sitting between them. This CDR3 spans 13 amino acids. The germline CDR1 and CDR2 sequences are SQVTM and ANQGSEA. The CDR3 DNA follows: TGCAGCGTCGGCACACGGACTCTCACTGAAGCTTTCTTT. Its translation is CSVGTRTLTEAFF.

This clonotype was recorded at least ten times. The chain uses TRBV12-3 or TRBV12-4 and TRBJ2-7; 7 bases agree with TRBD2. CDR3 length: 13 residues. Losses at the gene ends were 4 bases for V and 7 bases for J; bases not matched to a gene: 7. The CDR3 nucleotides read TGTGCCAGCAGTTCTCGGGGGGATGGGGAGCAGTACTTC. This sequence encodes CASSSRGDGEQYF.

With regard to this clonotype: At one boundary the junction diverges from the germline segment, which might be a read error. The gene calls are TRBV6-5 and TRBJ1-1, with unresolved D. The germline V gene has CDR1 MNHEY and CDR2 SVGAGI. This CDR3 has 14 residues. For the CDR3, the DNA is TGTGCCAGGAGTCACCCCGGGGAGAACACTGAATCTTTCTTT. Its translation: CARSHPGENTESFF.

This clonotype was seen a few times. A read error may produce the germline difference seen at one junction end. The gene calls are TRBV7-9 and TRBJ2-7; 14 bases agree with TRBD2. Germline CDR1 reads SEHNR; CDR2 reads FQNEAQ (reference sequence). The CDR3 sequence is 15 residues long. DNA of the CDR3: TGTGCCAGCAGCCCAGGGACTAGCGGGAGTGGCGAGCGGTACTTC. Protein: CASSPGTSGSGERYF. The full variable domain, rest sourced from reference TRBV7-9 and TRBJ2-7, is DTGVSQNPRHKITKRGQNVTFRCDPISEHNRLYWYRQTLGQGPEFLTYFQNEAQLEKSRLLSDRFSAERPKGSFSTLEIQRTEQGDSAMYLCASSPGTSGSGERYFGPGTRLTVT.

In this sample, this clonotype turned up a few times. V is TRBV6-1 and J is TRBJ2-7; D gene uncertain. The ends were cut back, 5 bases at V and 6 bases at J, with 14 bases in the middle. The CDR3 loop spans 13 amino acids. The germline V gene has CDR1 MNHNS and CDR2 SASEGT. This CDR3 is CASSPLLTGEQYF. The CDR3 DNA reads TGTGCCAGCAGTCCCTTGCTAACGGGCGAGCAGTACTTC.

This clonotype was detected ten times or more. The chain links TRBV6-1 to TRBJ2-2; 7 nucleotides align to TRBD1. The J segment lost 3 bases and the V segment lost 5 bases, leaving 15 bases of the junction unmatched. The length of the CDR3 is 18 residues. Germline CDR1 reads MNHNS; CDR2 reads SASEGT. CDR3 DNA: TGTGCCAGCAGTCAACACTACAGGGGTAGGGAAGACACCGGGGAGCTGTTTTTT. Translated, it gives CASSQHYRGREDTGELFF.

In its sample, this clonotype was seen many times. The chain has TRBV20-1 and TRBJ1-5; no firm D call. V lost 4 bases, J lost 0 bases, and 13 bases lay in between. The germline CDR1 and CDR2 sequences are DFQATT and SNEGSKA (reference sequence). The CDR3 spans 15 residues. CDR3 DNA sequence: TGCAGTGCTAACCTCGAAGATTATAGCAATCAGCCCCAGCATTTT. This sequence encodes CSANLEDYSNQPQHF.

This clonotype was counted only a few times. V and J are TRBV11-2 and TRBJ1-1, with D uncertain. There are 14 residues in the CDR3. V shed 5 bases and J shed 2 bases, with 12 bases lying between them. CDR1 SGHAT and CDR2 FQNNGV come from the germline V gene. The CDR3 DNA reads TGTGCCAGCAGCCCTGACACGTCAAACACTGAAGCTTTCTTT. Residues: CASSPDTSNTEAFF.

In regard to this clonotype: A read error is likely, as this CDR3 ends without the conserved phenylalanine or tryptophan. The V and J genes are TRBV30 and TRBJ2-2, with D tentatively TRBD1 (6 bases). Germline V gene lookup returns CDR1 GTSNPN and CDR2 SVGIG (reference sequence). The CDR3 covers 15 residues. V lost 3 bases, J lost 3 bases, and 14 bases lay in between. The CDR3 DNA reads TGTGCCTGGAGGGGGGACAACATGGACACCGGGGAGCTGTTTTAT. It specifies CAWRGDNMDTGELFY.

This chain joins TRBV6-1 and TRBJ2-5; TRBD2 aligns across 9 bases. J lost 5 bases, V lost 6 bases, and 10 bases had no gene match. Germline V CDR1 and CDR2: MNHNS, SASEGT. The CDR3 sequence is 15 residues long. The CDR3 is CASSAAGTSYETQYF. The DNA of the CDR3 is TGTGCCAGCAGCGCAGCCGGGACTAGCTACGAGACCCAGTACTTC.

This rearrangement joins TRBV6-1 to TRBJ1-1, with a weak D call TRBD1 (5 bases). The germline CDR1 and CDR2 sequences are MNHNS and SASEGT. Trimming took off 7 bases at V and 6 bases at J, with 12 bases between the two ends. The CDR3 runs 12 residues. DNA for the CDR3: TGTGCCAGCAAGACAGTTTCCGCTGAAGCTTTCTTT. The encoded protein is CASKTVSAEAFF.

This clonotype was seen ten or more times. The CDR3 DNA reads as TGTGCCAGCAGCGTAGCAGCGGGGAGGGCGGAGCAGTACTTC. It specifies CASSVAAGRAEQYF. The V gene is TRBV9, the J gene TRBJ2-7; 7 nucleotides align to TRBD2. Trimming cost V 0 bases and J 7 bases; bases outside gene matches: 7. CDR1 is SGDLS and CDR2 is YYNGEE in the germline V gene. The CDR3 extends over 14 amino acids. Using reference TRBV9 and TRBJ2-7 for the parts outside the CDR3, the full variable domain is DSGVTQTPKHLITATGQRVTLRCSPRSGDLSVYWYQQSLDQGLQFLIQYYNGEERAKGNILERFSAQQFPDLHSELNLSSLELGDSALYFCASSVAAGRAEQYFGPGTRLTVT.

The chain combines TRBV7-9 with TRBJ2-5; TRBD1 matches 8 bases. In germline, CDR1 is SEHNR, CDR2 FQNEAQ (reference sequence). This CDR3 has 15 residues. V shed 6 bases, J shed 3 bases, and the junction held 9 bases outside the gene matches. Here the CDR3 reads CASRRTGGPEETQYF. As DNA, the CDR3 is TGTGCCAGCAGGCGTACAGGGGGTCCGGAAGAGACCCAGTACTTC.

In nucleotides, the CDR3 is TGCAGTGCTCCCTCCTTCGGGGAACAGACCCAGTACTTC. This translates into CSAPSFGEQTQYF. The chain carries TRBV20-1 and TRBJ2-5; a weak D match, TRBD2 (5 bases). V was pared by 5 bases and J by 6 bases, with 16 bases between. This CDR3 comprises 13 residues. Germline-derived CDR1 and CDR2 are DFQATT and SNEGSKA (reference sequence).

Details on this clonotype: A read error is possible here, since a much larger clone lies one base away. The chain is built from TRBV6-1 and TRBJ1-5; 8 nucleotides match TRBD1. Per the germline V gene, CDR1 is MNHNS and CDR2 is SASEGT. CDR3 length equals 13 residues. The J segment lost 1 base and the V segment lost 11 bases, leaving 4 bases of the junction unmatched. CDR3 sequence reads: CAVQGDSNQPQHF. CDR3 coding DNA: TGTGCCGTACAGGGGGACAGCAATCAGCCCCAGCATTTT.

The chain uses TRBV6-1 and TRBJ2-2; tentatively, D is TRBD2 (5 bases). This CDR3 comprises 13 residues. Looked up from germline, CDR1 is MNHNS and CDR2 is SASEGT. V lost 7 bases to trimming and J lost 1 base, with 7 bases between them. CDR3 nucleotide sequence: TGTGCCAGCAACGGGGAGAACACCGGGGAGCTGTTTTTT. This translates into CASNGENTGELFF.

The table lists this clonotype with many counts. The chain employs TRBV2 and TRBJ1-5; D gene unclear. V gave up 3 bases and J gave up 7 bases, with 13 bases separating them. The CDR3 spans 14 residues. The germline CDR1 and CDR2 sequences are SNHLY and FYNNEI. The CDR3 nucleotides read TGTGCCAGCAGTGACAACACCGGGGTACAGCCCCAGCATTTT. Translation gives CASSDNTGVQPQHF.